Many counts were recorded for the clone carrying this T cell receptor beta chain. This record comes from a study of T-cell reconstitution after alpha-beta-depleted transplantation in children. Unique molecular identifiers were incorporated into the prepared TCRbeta library. TCRdb recomputed calls from the PCR reads with MiXCR, one row per CDR3 protein. The sample has around 600,000 distinct CDR3 sequences, about 10% seen once. The CDR3 contains 17 residues. The germline V and J ends were trimmed by 3 bases and 2 bases, with 18 bases remaining between them. Germline V CDR1 and CDR2: MGHRA, YSYEKL. The sequence was collected from a human donor who donated a stem cell graft to a child with acute myeloid leukemia. The chain is built from TRBV4-1 and TRBJ2-3; no reliable D call. This specimen consisted of PBMCs from the stem cell graft donor, obtained from the stem cell graft. CDR3 sequence: CASSHPRAGQPTDTQYF. The CDR3 nucleotides read TGCGCCAGCAGCCACCCTCGGGCAGGCCAGCCCACAGATACGCAGTATTTT.